Below, 7 T cell receptor beta chains from the same sample are listed, as sequenced in a study of blood T cell repertoires in COVID-19. The protocol was immunoSEQ multiplex PCR, while the TCRdb copy is restricted to in-frame clones and leaves out a portion. The repertoire holds approximately 300,000 clones, approximately 84% seen once, with approximately 14% in the top ten. Sequenced input: peripheral blood. The receptors here all came from a person aged 65 to 85 with COVID-19, enrolled during active disease.

This sequence joins TRBV6-1 and TRBJ2-7; D possibly corresponds to TRBD1 (5 bases). The CDR3 spans 15 residues. In germline, CDR1 is MNHNS, CDR2 SASEGT. V was shortened by 2 bases and J by 2 bases, with 13 bases between the two germline ends. The CDR3 DNA is TGTGCCAGCAGTGAACACAGGTTTCCCACCTACGAGCAGTACTTC. Translation: CASSEHRFPTYEQYF.

CDR3 nucleotides: TGTGCCAGCAGCTCCGGACAGGGAGGATACAATGAGCAGTTCTTC. Residues: CASSSGQGGYNEQFF. The V call is TRBV7-3, the J call TRBJ2-1, with TRBD1 matching 8 bases. The CDR3 sequence is 15 residues long. From germline, CDR1 is SGHTA and CDR2 FQGTGA. V dropped 4 bases and J dropped 4; count of bases not matched to a gene: 6.

The chain carries TRBV15 and TRBJ1-1; 8 bases agree with TRBD1. V lost 4 bases, J lost 1 base, and 5 bases stayed unmatched. From germline, CDR1 is LNHNV and CDR2 YYDKDF (reference sequence). This CDR3 has 15 residues. The CDR3 DNA is TGTGCCACCAGCATCGGACAGGGAAAGAACACTGAAGCTTTCTTT. As protein: CATSIGQGKNTEAFF.

The chain recombines TRBV6-5 with TRBJ2-7, with 10 bases aligning to TRBD1. Per the germline V gene, CDR1 is MNHEY and CDR2 is SVGAGI. The V segment lost 1 base and the J segment 6 bases; nucleotides outside the gene matches: 6. This CDR3 is 15 amino acids long. The CDR3 region has the DNA TGTGCCAGCAGTTACTTTGGGACAGGGGCTAGCGAGCAGTACTTC. Translation gives CASSYFGTGASEQYF.

The J gene is TRBJ1-4, the V gene TRBV27, with unresolved D. This CDR3 contains 16 residues. Deletions cut 1 base from V and 4 bases from J, with 13 bases between. Looked up from germline, CDR1 is MNHEY and CDR2 is SMNVEV (reference sequence). CDR3 sequence: CASSLLRNTINEKLFF. The CDR3 nucleotides read TGTGCCAGCAGTTTATTGAGAAATACCATTAATGAAAAACTGTTTTTT.

The genes are TRBV6-5 and TRBJ2-1; maybe TRBD2 (9 bases). The CDR3 contains 16 residues. V dropped 4 bases and J dropped 9 bases, with 22 bases sitting between them. Germline V CDR1 and CDR2: MNHEY, SVGAGI. CDR3 amino acids: CASSSPKRGDRFEQFF. The CDR3 DNA reads as TGTGCCAGCAGTTCACCTAAGCGGGGGGACAGGTTTGAGCAGTTCTTC.

The V gene is TRBV7-2, the J gene TRBJ1-1, with D hard to call. Trimming pared 2 bases from V and 0 bases from J, leaving 10 bases between. CDR1 is SGHTA, CDR2 FQGNSA, per germline. The CDR3 totals 15 residues. CDR3 sequence reads: CASSLLVSVNTEAFF. DNA of the CDR3: TGTGCCAGCAGCTTATTGGTGTCGGTGAACACTGAAGCTTTCTTT.